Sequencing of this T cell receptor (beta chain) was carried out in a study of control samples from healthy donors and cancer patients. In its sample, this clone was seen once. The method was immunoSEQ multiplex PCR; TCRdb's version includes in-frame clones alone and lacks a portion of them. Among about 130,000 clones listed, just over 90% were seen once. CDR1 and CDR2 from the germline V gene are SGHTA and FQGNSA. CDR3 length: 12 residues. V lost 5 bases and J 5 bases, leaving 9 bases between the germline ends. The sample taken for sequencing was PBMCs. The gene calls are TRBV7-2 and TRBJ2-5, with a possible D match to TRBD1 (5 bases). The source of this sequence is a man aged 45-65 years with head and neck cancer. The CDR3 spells CASSQGSETQYF. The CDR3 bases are TGTGCCAGCAGCCAGGGTTCCGAGACCCAGTACTTC.